A selection of T cell receptor beta chains follows, all from one sample in a study of blood T cell repertoires in COVID-19. The assay was immunoSEQ multiplex PCR, and TCRdb's table has in-frame clones only and misses some. The sample lists 45,000 or so clones; approximately 85% were seen once. The sample taken for sequencing was peripheral blood. Receptors originate from a human donor in a cohort sampled during active COVID-19. Each CDR3 is given with its conserved first and last residue. A D gene is named only where the DNA matches it firmly. The size of a clone is reported for some rows only, either as once, few or many, or as a class for expanded clones.

>17|NA|TRBD2|TRBV4-1|TRBJ2-1
TGCGCCAGCAGCCAAGATACTGAGACTAGCGGGAGTAATGAGCAGTTCTTC
CASSQDTETSGSNEQFF
>14|NA|TRBD1|TRBV6-6|TRBJ1-3
TGTGCCAGCAGGCAGGGGGCAAGAGGAAACACCATATATTTT
CASRQGARGNTIYF
>16|NA|NA|TRBV7-9|TRBJ1-1
TGTGCCAGCAGCTTAGGCCCTCGCGACCCAGGAGGTGAAGCTTTCTTT
CASSLGPRDPGGEAFF
>13|NA|NA|TRBV5-1|TRBJ1-1
TGCGCCAGCAGCGCGACAGTTAACACTGAAGCTTTCTTT
CASSATVNTEAFF
>16|NA|TRBD1|TRBV9|TRBJ1-6
TGTGCCAGCAGCGGACAGGGGTCGGTAATAGGTTCACCCCTCCACTTT
CASSGQGSVIGSPLHF
>16|NA|TRBD2|TRBV19|TRBJ2-1
TGTGCCAGTACCCCAGGGGGGGCTAGCGGGAGAAATGAGCAGTTCTTC
CASTPGGASGRNEQFF
>17|NA|TRBD2|TRBV30|TRBJ2-2
TGTGCCTGGAGCTCCTTCCGCGGGGGGGCGAACACCGGGGAGCTGTTTTTT
CAWSSFRGGANTGELFF
>15|NA|TRBD2|TRBV7-2|TRBJ2-7
TGTGCCAGCAGCTTAACGCGGGGGGGCACCTACGAGCAGTACTTC
CASSLTRGGTYEQYF
>14|once|NA|TRBV3-1/TRBV3-2|TRBJ1-1
TGTGCCAGCAGCTCCCGGACAGAGAACACTGAAGCTTTCTTT
CASSSRTENTEAFF
>16|NA|TRBD2|TRBV15|TRBJ2-7
TGTGCCACCAGCAGAGGGGAGGGACTAGCGAGCGACGAGCAGTACTTC
CATSRGEGLASDEQYF
>12|NA|NA|TRBV29-1|TRBJ2-5
TGCAGCGATGTACATTTCCAAGAGACCCAGTACTTC
CSDVHFQETQYF
>17|NA|TRBD2|TRBV24-1|TRBJ2-1
TGTGCCACCAGTGATTTCCGGACTAGCGGGAGTATAAATGAGCAGTTCTTC
CATSDFRTSGSINEQFF